The 27 T cell receptor beta chains reported below all come from one sample, sequenced in a study of T cells in Graves' hyperthyroidism and ophthalmopathy. TCR beta CDR3 regions were amplified from RNA transcripts. RT-PCR in the first round (using the HTBI primer set) targeted the TCR CDR3. From the multiplex PCR reads, TCRdb called clonotypes with MiXCR, one entry per CDR3 protein. The table lists approximately 620,000 distinct CDR3 sequences, roughly a sixth of them singletons. Material for sequencing was blood. Source of these receptors: a woman in her forties with Graves' ophthalmopathy.

The table lists this clonotype with a few counts. The chain employs TRBV20-1 and TRBJ1-1; D may be TRBD1 (5 bases). Germline values: CDR1 DFQATT, CDR2 SNEGSKA (reference sequence). This CDR3 contains 12 residues. The CDR3 DNA reads as TGCATGGGACTACTATTGAACACTGAAGCTTTCTTT. Translation: CMGLLLNTEAFF.

This clonotype was observed at least ten times. The rearrangement links TRBV3-1 to TRBJ1-5; D ambiguous. CDR3 size: 13 residues. Germline-derived CDR1 and CDR2 are LGHDT and YNNKEL (reference sequence). The germline V and J ends were trimmed by 1 base and 4 bases, with 5 bases remaining between them. The CDR3 loop is CASSQGPNQPQHF. CDR3 nucleotide sequence: TGTGCCAGCAGCCAAGGGCCGAATCAGCCCCAGCATTTT.

This clonotype was detected many times. The chain combines TRBV6-2 or TRBV6-3 with TRBJ2-1; TRBD2 matches at 7 bases. CDR1 is MNHEY and CDR2 is SVGEGT in the germline V gene. The CDR3 totals 13 residues. Germline trimming cut 7 bases from V and 7 bases from J; bases unmatched to any gene: 7. The CDR3 sequence: CASKSSGTNEQFF. As DNA, the CDR3 is TGTGCCAGCAAATCTAGCGGAACGAATGAGCAGTTCTTC.

The V call is TRBV18, the J call TRBJ2-6, with D perhaps TRBD1 (6 bases). This CDR3 comprises 18 residues. Trimming took 4 bases from V and 0 from J, leaving 16 bases between them. CDR1 and CDR2 (germline): KGHSH, LQKENI. DNA for the CDR3: TGTGCCAGCTCACTCCTAGGCAGGGGAAGCTCTGGGGCCAACGTCCTGACTTTC. This translates into CASSLLGRGSSGANVLTF.

This clonotype was recorded a few times. A much bigger clone sits one base away, suggesting this may be a read error. CDR3 residues: CASSASGGARTGELFF. The CDR3 region has the DNA TGTGCCAGCAGTGCGTCGGGGGGCGCTCGGACCGGGGAGCTGTTTTTT. The genes are TRBV2 and TRBJ2-2, with a tentative D call TRBD2 (7 bases). V lost 4 bases to trimming and J lost 5 bases, with 17 bases between them. The germline V gene has CDR1 SNHLY and CDR2 FYNNEI. The CDR3 spans 16 residues.

The CDR3: CASSLVSPLVHVPLSGANVLTF. The CDR3 nucleotides are TGTGCCAGCAGCTTAGTCTCCCCTCTAGTCCATGTCCCTCTCTCCGGGGCCAACGTCCTGACTTTC. The gene calls are TRBV11-2 and TRBJ2-6; D unresolved. Looked up from germline, CDR1 is SGHAT and CDR2 is FQNNGV. The CDR3 sequence is 22 residues long. V lost 1 base to trimming and J lost 4 bases, with 29 bases between them. The full variable domain, in which reference TRBV11-2 and TRBJ2-6 provide the parts outside the CDR3, is EAGVAQSPRYKIIEKRQSVAFWCNPISGHATLYWYQQILGQGPKLLIQFQNNGVVDDSQLPKDRFSAERLKGVDSTLKIQPAKLEDSAVYLCASSLVSPLVHVPLSGANVLTFGAGSRLTVL.

This clonotype was picked up a small number of times. CDR3 coding DNA: TGTGCCAGCAGTTTATCTCCGGACAGGTCCTACGAGCAGTACTTC. It codes for CASSLSPDRSYEQYF. V and J are TRBV27 and TRBJ2-7; TRBD1 agrees at 7 bases. With V trimmed by 0 bases and J by 1 base, 3 bases remained unmatched. CDR3 length: 15 residues. Germline CDR1 is MNHEY and CDR2 is SMNVEV (reference sequence).

At least ten counts were recorded for this clonotype. V usage is TRBV12-3 or TRBV12-4 and J usage is TRBJ2-2; TRBD1 matches at 7 bases. There are 16 residues in the CDR3. J was trimmed by 6 bases and V by 5 bases; bases with no gene match: 12. The chain's CDR3 is CASSPQGSIMAGELFF. DNA for the CDR3: TGTGCCAGCAGTCCACAGGGGTCGATCATGGCCGGGGAGCTGTTTTTT.

In the case of this clonotype: This may stem from a read error, because a much larger clone lies one nucleotide away. This sequence joins TRBV7-9 and TRBJ2-3, with TRBD2 as a possible D gene (6 bases). In germline, CDR1 is SEHNR, CDR2 FQNEAQ (reference sequence). V was shortened by 8 bases and J by 0 bases, with 21 bases between the two germline ends. The CDR3 length is 17 residues. In DNA form, the CDR3 reads TGTGCCAGCTCATCGAAATTCGGACTACCTAGCACAGATACGCAGTATTTT. Its translation: CASSSKFGLPSTDTQYF. Filled out from reference TRBV7-9 and TRBJ2-3, the complete variable domain reads DTGVSQNPRHKITKRGQNVTFRCDPISEHNRLYWYRQTLGQGPEFLTYFQNEAQLEKSRLLSDRFSAERPKGSFSTLEIQRTEQGDSAMYLCASSSKFGLPSTDTQYFGPGTRLTVL.

On this clonotype: A much larger clone differs from this one at a single base, so this may be a read error. The chain couples TRBV6-1 to TRBJ1-4; 8 bases map to TRBD1. Germline-derived CDR1 and CDR2 are MNHNS and SASEGT. After removal of 6 bases from V and 6 bases from J, the junction contained 6 bases not matched to a gene. The CDR3 length is 14 residues. CDR3 DNA sequence: TGTGCCAGCAGCCGGACAGGGTGGGATGAAAAACTGTTTTTT. Residues: CASSRTGWDEKLFF.

This clonotype was seen more than once but under ten times. The chain employs TRBV11-2 and TRBJ1-5, with TRBD1 matching over 7 bases. CDR3 length: 16 amino acids. Germline CDR1 SGHAT, CDR2 FQNNGV. With V trimmed by 5 bases and J by 2 bases, 9 bases remained unmatched. Here the CDR3 reads CASSDPRQGGNQPQHF. The CDR3 nucleotides read TGTGCCAGCAGCGATCCGAGACAGGGAGGCAATCAGCCCCAGCATTTT.

This clonotype showed up many times. The V and J genes are TRBV6-1 and TRBJ1-5, with D uncertain. V shed 1 base and J shed 3 bases, with 10 bases lying between them. Germline CDR1 and CDR2: MNHNS and SASEGT. The CDR3 totals 15 residues. In DNA form, the CDR3 reads TGTGCCAGCAGTGAAGTTTCCCACAACAATCAGCCCCAGCATTTT. Its translation is CASSEVSHNNQPQHF.

The rearrangement uses TRBV27 and TRBJ2-3; 15 positions match TRBD2. CDR1 and CDR2 from the germline V gene are MNHEY and SMNVEV (reference sequence). With 4 bases clipped from V and 3 bases from J, the junction kept 8 bases outside the gene matches. The CDR3 has 18 residues. CDR3 nucleotide sequence: TGTGCCAGCAGTTCAAGGGGACTAGCGGGGGGAGAAACAGATACGCAGTATTTT. This gives the protein CASSSRGLAGGETDTQYF.

V is TRBV27 and J is TRBJ1-4; a weak D match, TRBD1 (6 bases). With 3 bases removed from V and 8 bases from J, the gap between germline ends came to 13 bases. Germline V CDR1 and CDR2: MNHEY, SMNVEV (reference sequence). The CDR3 consists of 14 residues. The CDR3 nucleotides read TGTGCCAGCAGTTTTAAAGGGGGAGGCGAAAAACTGTTTTTT. It encodes CASSFKGGGEKLFF.

A note on this clonotype: Since a much larger clone is just one base distant, this may be a read error. The chain has TRBV4-1 and TRBJ2-7; D is unresolved. Germline V lookup: CDR1 MGHRA, CDR2 YSYEKL. The CDR3 extends over 15 amino acids. The DNA of the CDR3 is TGCGCCAGCAGCCAAGCCGACGGAGTTGGCTACGAGCGGTACTTC. Translation: CASSQADGVGYERYF.

Regarding this clonotype: A single base separates this from a much larger clone, so it may be a read error. This chain links TRBV7-2 with TRBJ2-7; the D gene is possibly TRBD1 (5 bases). CDR1 is SGHTA and CDR2 is FQGNSA in the germline V gene. Trimming removed 4 bases from V and 4 bases from J, with 23 bases in between. The CDR3 totals 17 residues. DNA of the CDR3: TGTGCCAGCAGCTACATCGACAGCCCTGGATCGAGTTACGAGCAGTACTTC. Its translation: CASSYIDSPGSSYEQYF.

This clonotype came up many times. V usage is TRBV4-1 and J usage is TRBJ2-4; 11 bases match TRBD1. Per germline, CDR1 MGHRA and CDR2 YSYEKL. The CDR3 runs to 18 residues. After removal of 1 base from V and 0 bases from J, the junction contained 5 bases not matched to a gene. The CDR3 loop reads CASSQGTGGLGAKNIQYF. The CDR3, as DNA: TGCGCCAGCAGCCAAGGGACAGGGGGCCTCGGAGCCAAAAACATTCAGTACTTC.

This clonotype was counted between two and nine times. The V call is TRBV20-1, the J call TRBJ2-5; 13 bases are a match to TRBD2. J was trimmed by 5 bases and V by 6 bases; bases with no gene match: 9. CDR1 and CDR2 from the germline V gene are DFQATT and SNEGSKA (reference sequence). The CDR3 is 15 amino acids. The CDR3 DNA reads as TGCAGTGCCCAAACAACTAGCGGGGGGGCGGAGACCCAGTACTTC. This codes for CSAQTTSGGAETQYF.

The CDR3 protein is CAWSDVTDEQYF. As DNA, the CDR3 is TGTGCCTGGAGTGATGTAACAGACGAGCAGTACTTC. The chain has TRBV30 and TRBJ2-7; D uncertain. Trimming took off 1 base at V and 5 bases at J, with 9 bases between the two ends. The CDR3 has 12 amino acids. Germline V CDR1 and CDR2: GTSNPN, SVGIG (reference sequence).

A remark on this clonotype: Being one base from a much bigger clone, this may be a read error. The rearrangement joins TRBV2 to TRBJ1-6; D is ambiguous. This CDR3 spans 15 amino acids. Germline V gene data show CDR1 as SNHLY and CDR2 as FYNNEI. CDR3 sequence reads: CASREDWVYDSPLHF. The CDR3 coding sequence is TGTGCCAGCAGGGAGGATTGGGTCTATGATTCACCCCTCCACTTT.

This clonotype was seen ten or more times. The rearrangement links TRBV7-9 to TRBJ2-5; possibly TRBD2 for D (5 bases). CDR1 is SEHNR, CDR2 FQNEAQ, per germline (reference sequence). V was pared by 1 base and J by 5 bases, with 14 bases between. This CDR3 is built from 15 residues. The CDR3 region is CASSLGLPGKETQYF. CDR3 bases: TGTGCCAGCAGCTTAGGACTACCGGGGAAGGAGACCCAGTACTTC.

In its sample, this clonotype was seen many times. V is TRBV20-1 and J is TRBJ2-1; D is possibly TRBD2 (6 bases). The CDR3 sequence is 15 residues long. Trimming took off 0 bases at V and 9 bases at J, with 18 bases between the two ends. Germline-derived CDR1 and CDR2 are DFQATT and SNEGSKA (reference sequence). CDR3 in amino acids: CSARDLRGGIGEQFF. Here the CDR3 DNA reads TGCAGTGCTAGAGATTTAAGGGGCGGGATCGGTGAGCAGTTCTTC.

This chain connects TRBV24-1 to TRBJ1-2; D gene uncertain. The CDR3 consists of 11 residues. In germline, CDR1 is KGHDR, CDR2 SFDVKD. V lost 5 bases and J lost 7, with 7 bases in between. As DNA, the CDR3 is TGTGCCACCAGTGGTCCGTGTGGCTACACCTTC. Translated: CATSGPCGYTF.

CDR3: CASSLDVGGGNQPQHF. Written as DNA, the CDR3 is TGTGCCAGCAGCTTGGACGTGGGGGGGGGCAATCAGCCCCAGCATTTT. The chain recombines TRBV5-6 with TRBJ1-5, with D perhaps TRBD1 (5 bases). The ends were cut back, 0 bases at V and 2 bases at J, with 12 bases in the middle. In germline, CDR1 is SGHDT, CDR2 YYEEEE. The CDR3 sequence is 16 residues long.

This clonotype was seen only a few times. The chain is built from TRBV20-1 and TRBJ1-2; no reliable D call. The germline V and J ends were trimmed by 4 bases and 6 bases, with 12 bases remaining between them. Germline lookup yields CDR1 DFQATT and CDR2 SNEGSKA (reference sequence). The CDR3 loop spans 12 amino acids. The CDR3 sequence is CSATPGKDGYTF. The CDR3 nucleotides are TGCAGTGCTACCCCCGGGAAGGATGGCTACACCTTC.

The table lists this clonotype with a few counts. This CDR3 reads CASSLLNVRDRGLRGEKLFF. The DNA of the CDR3 is TGTGCCAGCAGTTTACTTAACGTCCGGGACAGGGGCTTGCGGGGTGAAAAACTGTTTTTT. J is TRBJ1-4 and V is TRBV28, with 10 bases lining up with TRBD1. Germline CDR1 MDHEN, CDR2 SYDVKM. V was pared by 2 bases and J by 7 bases, with 19 bases of the junction left unmatched. The CDR3 is made up of 20 amino acids.

The chain combines TRBV7-9 with TRBJ2-1, with a tentative D call TRBD2 (6 bases). Germline CDR1 is SEHNR and CDR2 is FQNEAQ (reference sequence). Trimming removed 3 bases at V and 7 bases at J, with 13 bases between. There are 14 residues in the CDR3. CDR3 in amino acids: CASSLVGRGNEQFF. CDR3 sequence (DNA): TGTGCCAGCAGCTTGGTTGGGCGGGGAAATGAGCAGTTCTTC.